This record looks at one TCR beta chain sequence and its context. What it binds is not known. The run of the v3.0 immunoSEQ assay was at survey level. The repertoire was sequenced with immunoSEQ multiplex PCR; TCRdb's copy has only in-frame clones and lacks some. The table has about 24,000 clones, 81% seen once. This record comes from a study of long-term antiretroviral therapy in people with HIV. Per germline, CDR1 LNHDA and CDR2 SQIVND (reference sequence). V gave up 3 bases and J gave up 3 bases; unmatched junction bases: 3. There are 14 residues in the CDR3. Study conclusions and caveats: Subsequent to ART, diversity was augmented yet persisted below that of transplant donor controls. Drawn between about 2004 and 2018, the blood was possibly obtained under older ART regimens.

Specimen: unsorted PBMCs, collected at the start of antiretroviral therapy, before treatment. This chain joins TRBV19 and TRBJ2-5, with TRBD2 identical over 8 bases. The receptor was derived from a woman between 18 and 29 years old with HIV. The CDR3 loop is CASSIGGGKETQYF. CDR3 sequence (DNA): TGTGCCAGTAGTATTGGCGGGGGGAAAGAGACCCAGTACTTC.